One sample yielded the 21 T cell receptor beta chains listed below, sequenced in a study of low-dose radiotherapy and immunotherapy resistance in tumors. Alpha and beta chains were covered, as first-strand cDNA relied on TRAV- and TRBV-specific primers. TCR amplification involved about 18 PCR cycles with a constant-region primer and V-primer adapter. TCRdb reanalysed the reads using MiXCR and keeps one entry per CDR3 protein. The repertoire consists of 40,000 or so distinct CDR3 sequences, with 25% to 40% occurring once and the leading ten covering around 4%. Time point here: before trial treatment. The source material was PBMCs, sampled before treatment. The receptors originated from a male donor with gallbladder cancer.

V usage is TRBV29-1 and J usage is TRBJ2-3; TRBD2 matches at 7 bases. V lost 8 bases, J lost 4 bases, and 9 bases stayed unmatched. The CDR3 has 13 residues. Per germline, CDR1 SQVTM and CDR2 ANQGSEA. The CDR3 bases are TGCAGCTTTTACGAGGGAGGGGCAGATACGCAGTATTTT. It encodes CSFYEGGADTQYF.

This clonotype was recorded many times. CDR3 amino acids: CASSQVSGAYEQYF. DNA for the CDR3: TGCGCCAGCAGCCAAGTGTCAGGGGCCTACGAGCAGTACTTC. V and J are TRBV4-1 and TRBJ2-7, with D possibly being TRBD1 (6 bases). Germline V CDR1 and CDR2: MGHRA, YSYEKL. The CDR3 length is 14 residues. Trimming pared 1 base from V and 2 bases from J, leaving 9 bases between.

This clonotype has ten or more counts. J is TRBJ2-5 and V is TRBV7-9; D is unresolved. V was cut by 5 bases and J by 2 bases, with 15 bases left in between. This CDR3 contains 15 residues. Germline V gene sequence: CDR1 SEHNR, CDR2 FQNEAQ (reference sequence). The CDR3: CASSPEPGSQETQYF. The CDR3, as DNA: TGTGCCAGCAGCCCCGAGCCGGGTTCTCAAGAGACCCAGTACTTC.

This clonotype was counted many times. V usage is TRBV7-8 and J usage is TRBJ2-2; 7 nucleotides line up with TRBD1. The CDR3 has 14 amino acids. Per the germline V gene, CDR1 is SGHVS and CDR2 is FQNEAQ. The junction had 4 bases not matched to a gene; V was cut back by 6 bases and J by 3 bases. Here the CDR3 DNA reads TGTGCCAGCAGAAAAGACAGGGACACCGGGGAGCTGTTTTTT. Translation: CASRKDRDTGELFF. Full variable domain (missing parts from reference TRBV7-8 and TRBJ2-2): GAGVSQSPRYKVAKRGQDVALRCDPISGHVSLFWYQQALGQGPEFLTYFQNEAQLDKSGLPSDRFFAERPEGSVSTLKIQRTQQEDSAVYLCASRKDRDTGELFFGEGSRLTVL.

The chain uses TRBV2 and TRBJ2-1, with 15 positions matching TRBD2. The CDR3 contains 15 residues. Germline V gives CDR1 SNHLY, CDR2 FYNNEI. J was trimmed by 8 bases and V by 6 bases; bases with no gene match: 5. This chain's CDR3 is CASSGGLAGGDEQFF. In DNA, the CDR3 is TGTGCCAGCAGCGGGGGACTAGCGGGAGGCGATGAGCAGTTCTTC.

Worth noting for this clonotype: A far larger clone is a single base away, which makes a read error likely. The chain is built from TRBV6-4 and TRBJ2-7; 9 bases agree with TRBD2. The germline V gene has CDR1 MRHNA and CDR2 SNTAGT. With 4 bases clipped from V and 7 bases from J, the junction kept 11 bases outside the gene matches. The CDR3 covers 15 residues. CDR3 sequence: CASSVIAGAYNEQYF. The DNA of the CDR3 is TGTGCCAGCAGTGTCATAGCGGGAGCCTACAATGAGCAGTACTTC.

The chain combines TRBV29-1 with TRBJ2-1, with D hard to call. V dropped 7 bases and J dropped 5 bases, with 9 bases sitting between them. The CDR3 is made up of 11 amino acids. Germline CDR1 is SQVTM and CDR2 is ANQGSEA. The CDR3 region has the DNA TGCAGCGGGACCCTAGACAATGAGCAGTTCTTC. Its protein is CSGTLDNEQFF.

Many counts were recorded for this clonotype. The V and J genes are TRBV7-2 and TRBJ2-2; TRBD2 agrees at 7 bases. V shed 5 bases, J shed 1 base, and the junction held 4 bases outside the gene matches. Germline V CDR1 and CDR2: SGHTA, FQGNSA. The CDR3 spans 15 residues. The CDR3 region has the DNA TGTGCCAGCAGCGTTAGCGGGTGGAACACCGGGGAGCTGTTTTTT. Translating it yields CASSVSGWNTGELFF.

This clonotype was recorded a few times. The rearrangement uses TRBV12-3 or TRBV12-4 and TRBJ2-7, with D possibly called TRBD1 or TRBD2 (5 bases each). The V gene lost 3 bases and the J gene lost 2 bases, with 8 bases spanning the gap. The CDR3 is 13 residues long. CDR3 sequence reads: CASSLGETYEQYF. The CDR3 DNA is TGTGCCAGCAGTTTGGGGGAGACCTACGAGCAGTACTTC.

The genes are TRBV7-8 and TRBJ2-2, with D perhaps matching TRBD1 (6 bases). Trimming took off 5 bases at V and 9 bases at J, with 13 bases between the two ends. The CDR3 loop spans 13 amino acids. Germline lookup yields CDR1 SGHVS and CDR2 FQNEAQ. DNA of the CDR3: TGTGCCAGCAGCCTGGACAGCTATCGGGAGCTGTTTTTT. This codes for CASSLDSYRELFF.

V gene TRBV29-1 combines with J gene TRBJ1-2; TRBD1 might be the D (5 bases). The CDR3 extends over 13 amino acids. Trimming pared 2 bases from V and 3 bases from J, leaving 10 bases between. Germline CDR1 SQVTM, CDR2 ANQGSEA. CDR3 in DNA: TGCAGCGTTGAACAGGGTAACGACTATGGCTACACCTTC. This translates into CSVEQGNDYGYTF.

This clonotype was seen only a few times. V is TRBV4-2 and J is TRBJ2-5; TRBD2 agrees at 11 bases. V shed 3 bases, J shed 5 bases, and the junction held 14 bases outside the gene matches. This CDR3 has 18 amino acids. Germline V gives CDR1 LGHNA, CDR2 YNFKEQ. CDR3 sequence reads: CASSQLLLAGASRETQYF. As DNA, the CDR3 is TGTGCCAGCAGCCAGCTGTTACTAGCGGGGGCCTCCAGGGAGACCCAGTACTTC.

This clonotype was seen many times. The chain has TRBV28 and TRBJ2-6, with TRBD2 matching 8 bases. The germline V gene encodes CDR1 MDHEN and CDR2 SYDVKM. Trimming at V came to 5 bases and at J to 2 bases, leaving 11 bases not matched to a gene. The CDR3 is made up of 18 amino acids. CDR3 bases: TGTGCCAGCAGTGCGGGGATAGCGGGAAATACTGGGGCCAACGTCCTGACTTTC. Translation gives CASSAGIAGNTGANVLTF.

This clonotype was recorded at least ten times. The chain joins TRBV20-1 to TRBJ1-1; perhaps TRBD1 as D (5 bases). V lost 4 bases, J lost 0 bases, and 12 bases lay in between. Germline values: CDR1 DFQATT, CDR2 SNEGSKA (reference sequence). The CDR3 is 14 amino acids. CDR3 sequence (DNA): TGCAGTGCTACTCCCGGGACCATGAACACTGAAGCTTTCTTT. This gives the protein CSATPGTMNTEAFF.

This clonotype showed up many times. This chain uses TRBV20-1 with TRBJ1-1, with 10 bases matching TRBD1. The germline V gene has CDR1 DFQATT and CDR2 SNEGSKA (reference sequence). The CDR3 totals 12 residues. CDR3 sequence (DNA): TGCAGACCGACAGGGGGCTCTTTGGGGGCTTTCTTT. It is translated as CRPTGGSLGAFF.

The CDR3 sequence: CASSVGPGAEAFF. Here the CDR3 DNA reads TGTGCCAGCAGCGTAGGCCCTGGGGCTGAAGCTTTCTTT. The V and J genes are TRBV9 and TRBJ1-1; D ambiguous. The germline gives CDR1 SGDLS, CDR2 YYNGEE. Trimming stripped 0 bases from V and 6 bases from J, with 9 bases between. The CDR3 consists of 13 residues.

Remarks on this clonotype: A read error likely explains this, since a far larger clone differs by one base. The chain employs TRBV11-1 and TRBJ2-5; TRBD1 is a possible D gene (5 bases). Trimming removed 7 bases from V and 11 bases from J, with 17 bases in between. CDR1 SGHAT and CDR2 FQDESV come from the germline V gene (reference sequence). This CDR3 has 12 residues. The CDR3 DNA follows: TGTGCCAGCACTGAGCAGGGCAATGAGCAGTACTTC. This sequence encodes CASTEQGNEQYF.

This clonotype has ten or more counts. The chain links TRBV2 to TRBJ2-1; D ambiguous. V gave up 1 base and J gave up 0 bases, with 4 bases separating them. Germline V CDR1 and CDR2: SNHLY, FYNNEI. The CDR3 spans 14 residues. The CDR3 region is CASSEVSSYNEQFF. CDR3 coding DNA: TGTGCCAGCAGTGAAGTGAGCTCCTACAATGAGCAGTTCTTC. The whole variable domain, remainder taken from reference TRBV2 and TRBJ2-1, is EPEVTQTPSHQVTQMGQEVILRCVPISNHLYFYWYRQILGQKVEFLVSFYNNEISEKSEIFDDQFSVERPDGSNFTLKIRSTKLEDSAMYFCASSEVSSYNEQFFGPGTRLTVL.

This clonotype was seen a handful of times. The V call is TRBV6-2 or TRBV6-3, the J call TRBJ2-7; tentative D call: TRBD1 (5 bases). CDR3 length: 11 residues. Trimming shortened V by 7 bases and J by 9 bases, and 13 bases separated the two germline ends. Germline values: CDR1 MNHEY, CDR2 SVGEGT. This CDR3 is CASKNRFGQYF. CDR3 sequence (DNA): TGTGCCAGCAAAAACAGGTTCGGGCAGTACTTC.

Comment on this clonotype: A far larger clone is just one base off, so this is likely a read error. As DNA, the CDR3 is TGTGCCAGCAGTTTATCGGGCAGCGGGGGGGGTTACAATGAGCAGTACTTC. Amino acids: CASSLSGSGGGYNEQYF. V usage is TRBV27 and J usage is TRBJ2-7; TRBD2 aligns across 10 bases. The V and J ends lost 0 bases and 7 bases, in that order; junction bases with no gene match: 12. CDR1 is MNHEY, CDR2 SMNVEV, per germline (reference sequence). There are 17 residues in the CDR3.

This clonotype was recorded at least ten times. The genes are TRBV20-1 and TRBJ2-7, with D maybe TRBD2 (5 bases). This CDR3 spans 15 amino acids. Trimming took 3 bases from V and 3 from J, leaving 18 bases between them. Germline V gene sequence: CDR1 DFQATT, CDR2 SNEGSKA (reference sequence). In DNA form, the CDR3 reads TGCAGTGCTAGGGGCGTGGTACTAGAAGGCTACGAGCAGTACTTC. Protein: CSARGVVLEGYEQYF.